This TCR beta chain is from a study of blood T cell repertoires in COVID-19. Profiled with immunoSEQ multiplex PCR; TCRdb holds only in-frame clones, not every one. The repertoire holds approximately 270,000 clones, with 80% to 90% as singletons. V was trimmed by 0 bases and J by 1 base, leaving 7 bases between them. This CDR3 comprises 14 residues. Germline CDR1 is KGHSH and CDR2 is LQKENI. The sample consisted of peripheral blood. The genes are TRBV18 and TRBJ2-7; unclear D gene. The clonotype originates from a woman in her seventies with acute or convalescent COVID-19. Here the CDR3 DNA reads TGTGCCAGCTCACCACCGTCCAATTCCTACGAGCAGTACTTC. Amino acids: CASSPPSNSYEQYF.